This TCR beta chain originates from a study of blood T cell repertoires in COVID-19 (dated by TCRdb to 2018 to 2021). With regard to the full study: Samples from collaborators originated in the United States, Italy and Spain and spanned both the acute and convalescent phases of COVID-19. The prospective study material was composed of cDNA or gDNA derived from T cells, B-cell-depleted T cells, or PBMCs. Deeply sampled blood TCRbeta repertoires from subjects exposed to, actively infected with, or recovered from COVID-19 were included in the dataset. A freely available public database, intended as a resource for researchers studying the immune response to SARS-CoV-2, is where the repertoires were released. Samples came from the ongoing ImmuneRACE study (first 160 participants) plus 1,254 subjects from 6 global collaborators. A de-identified subject ID, COVID-19 status, age in years and sex were almost always included in the sample metadata. Where available, HLA class I and class II types were obtained from metadata supplied by the sample provider rather than from assay-based typing.

Broad study findings and their caveats: How much clinical and demographic metadata was included differed by source and by participant, and the metadata was provided uncurated.

TCRbeta CDR3 regions were amplified from genomic DNA using the immunoSEQ Assay, a bias-controlled multiplex PCR. Concerning the study's data processing: The number of nucleated cells in each sample was estimated from the amplification of reference gene primers within the assay. To quantify the absolute abundance of each unique TCRbeta CDR3 rearrangement, sequence reads were collapsed and filtered. Productive Simpson clonality was computed per sample as the square root of Simpson's diversity index over productive rearrangements. Here the immuneACCESS table is served through TCRdb, limited to in-frame sequences with V and J called. Missing clones are a known gap in these copies; in checked studies unresolved V genes cover under half, and the rest lacks a known reason. The V and J calls and clone size are taken from that table; D and trimming were inferred from the DNA. This sample comprises roughly 83,000 clones, approximately 86% of them detected only once. Under 8.5% of the sample is in the top ten clones.

The germline V gene (reference sequence) sets CDR1 to SSHAT and CDR2 to FNYEAQ. Measured from the cysteine to the phenylalanine, the CDR3 is 13 residues long. Just the 39-base CDR3 DNA is kept, in frame starting at base 1. Whole blood was collected in K2EDTA tubes by collaborating institutions according to the institutions' own protocols. For TCRbeta analysis, collaborators shipped samples in one of three forms: frozen whole blood, isolated PBMCs, or DNA extracted from either of those sample types. As regards this clone: Its recognized antigen is unknown. Its ends do not fully match the called genes, so a read error is possible.

The chain uses TRBV7-7 and TRBJ2-5; TRBD1 fits 7 bases in the junction. The receptor's source is a man older than 75 with active or convalescent COVID-19. Sequencing was carried out using peripheral blood. The CDR3 region has the sequence CASSSGQKETQYF. The DNA is TGTGCTAGCAGCTCGGGACAGAAAGAGACCCAGTACTTC.